The TCR beta chain described here comes from a study of cytomegalovirus exposure and HLA in healthy donors. This PCR relied on a set of 60 Vbeta primers and 13 Jbeta primers. Only in-frame clones appear in the TCRdb table, and some are missing; sequencing was by immunoSEQ multiplex PCR. The table includes over 85,000 clones, about three quarters detected once. The CDR3 has 13 amino acids. The germline V gene encodes CDR1 SGHVS and CDR2 FNYEAQ. Deletions cut 1 base from V and 6 bases from J, with 7 bases between. The sequence was collected from a woman in her twenties or thirties in good health and CMV-seronegative. The chain has TRBV7-6 and TRBJ2-1, with no clear D. Sequenced material: PBMCs. CDR3 sequence (DNA): TGTGCCAGCAGCTTAGTAAACAGCAATGAGCAGTTCTTC. It yields the protein CASSLVNSNEQFF.